This TCR beta chain was retrieved from a study of CD8+ T cells in alopecia areata. The CDR3 extends over 11 amino acids. Trimming removed 6 bases at V and 8 bases at J, with 10 bases between. Germline loops: CDR1 SQVTM, CDR2 ANQGSEA. Details on this clone: Other DNA sequences from this sample encode an identical CDR3 as well.

The authors extracted RNA and reverse transcribed it into cDNA as the sequencing template. TCRdb keeps only in-frame clones here, not all; method: immunoSEQ multiplex PCR. The sample contains some 110,000 clones, around 53% of which appear only once. Stated treatment: oral pan-JAK inhibitor, 5-10 mg twice daily. The sequence was obtained from a human donor with alopecia areata. This chain joins TRBV29-1 and TRBJ2-2; D gene ambiguous. Specimen: CD8+ T cells sorted from blood, collected at week 24, from a patient treated with tofacitinib. CDR3 DNA: TGCAGCGTAATGGATGTAGGGGAGCTGTTTTTT. The encoded protein is CSVMDVGELFF.